This passage covers 12 T cell receptor beta chains from one sample sequenced in a study of blood T cell repertoires in COVID-19. Assay: immunoSEQ multiplex PCR; the TCRdb copy retains only in-frame clones and omits some. The sample carries around 480,000 clones, more than 70% recorded once. Sequencing was done on a sample of peripheral blood. The origin of the receptors is a woman in her fifties or sixties with COVID-19, enrolled during active disease.

The chain recombines TRBV6-6 with TRBJ2-2; no clear D. The CDR3 runs 13 residues. Germline loops: CDR1 MNHNY, CDR2 SVGAGI (reference sequence). V was clipped by 6 bases and J by 3 bases, with 8 bases between them. CDR3 region: CASRPRYTGELFF. CDR3 nucleotide sequence: TGTGCCAGCAGGCCCAGGTACACCGGGGAGCTGTTTTTT.

This clone was seen only a few times. The rearrangement uses TRBV11-2 and TRBJ1-2, with unresolved D. The CDR3 contains 13 residues. CDR1 is SGHAT and CDR2 is FQNNGV in the germline V gene. V was pared by 4 bases and J by 2 bases, with 8 bases between. The CDR3 sequence: CASSYYDNYGYTF. The DNA for the CDR3 is TGTGCCAGCAGCTACTACGACAACTATGGCTACACCTTC.

The chain carries TRBV20-1 and TRBJ2-3; D is uncertain. The CDR3 is made up of 15 amino acids. CDR1 and CDR2 (germline): DFQATT, SNEGSKA (reference sequence). The V gene lost 3 bases and the J gene lost 5 bases, with 18 bases spanning the gap. The CDR3: CSASLGRVAEDTQYF. CDR3 DNA sequence: TGCAGTGCTAGTCTGGGTAGAGTAGCCGAAGATACGCAGTATTTT.

The rearrangement joins TRBV9 to TRBJ1-1, with 7 bases matching TRBD1. The CDR3 loop spans 15 amino acids. The ends lost 6 bases at V and 0 bases at J; junction bases unmatched: 8. Germline CDR1 reads SGDLS; CDR2 reads YYNGEE. CDR3 DNA sequence: TGTGCCAGCACCCCATTGGGACAGATGAACACTGAAGCTTTCTTT. Translation gives CASTPLGQMNTEAFF.

In its sample, this clone was seen once. The chain joins TRBV27 to TRBJ2-3, with D possibly matching TRBD2 (5 bases). CDR1 MNHEY and CDR2 SMNVEV come from the germline V gene (reference sequence). Trimming cost V 4 bases and J 6 bases, with 11 bases left between them. This CDR3 comprises 13 residues. The CDR3 nucleotides read TGTGCCAGCAGTTACGAGGGAAGGGATACGCAGTATTTT. Protein sequence: CASSYEGRDTQYF.

The chain links TRBV21-1 to TRBJ2-1; the D segment call TRBD1 is taken from the table without a DNA check. TRBV21-1 is assigned pseudogene status. The CDR3 loop spans 16 amino acids. DNA of the CDR3: TGTGCCAGCAGCGCCATACAGGGGGCAGGAGGCAATGAGCAGTTCTTC. Its protein product is CASSAIQGAGGNEQFF.

The gene calls are TRBV7-9 and TRBJ2-5; 8 bases are shared with TRBD1. Germline assignment: CDR1 SEHNR and CDR2 FQNEAQ (reference sequence). CDR3 length: 14 amino acids. J was trimmed by 5 bases and V by 1 base; bases with no gene match: 3. Here the CDR3 DNA reads TGTGCCAGCAGCTTAGACAGGGGGACTGAGACCCAGTACTTC. Translating it yields CASSLDRGTETQYF. Together with reference TRBV7-9 and TRBJ2-5, the CDR3 gives the full variable domain: DTGVSQNPRHKITKRGQNVTFRCDPISEHNRLYWYRQTLGQGPEFLTYFQNEAQLEKSRLLSDRFSAERPKGSFSTLEIQRTEQGDSAMYLCASSLDRGTETQYFGPGTRLLVL.

This clone is a singleton in its sample. The gene calls are TRBV5-1 and TRBJ1-1, with D tentatively TRBD1 (5 bases). Germline loops: CDR1 SGHRS, CDR2 YFSETQ. The CDR3 sequence is 15 residues long. V lost 0 bases and J 5 bases, leaving 14 bases between the germline ends. CDR3 protein: CASSLDSSRGTEAFF. In DNA form, the CDR3 reads TGCGCCAGCAGCTTGGACAGCTCAAGGGGAACTGAAGCTTTCTTT. Full variable domain (remainder filled in from reference TRBV5-1 and TRBJ1-1): KAGVTQTPRYLIKTRGQQVTLSCSPISGHRSVSWYQQTPGQGLQFLFEYFSETQRNKGNFPGRFSGRQFSNSRSEMNVSTLELGDSALYLCASSLDSSRGTEAFFGQGTRLTVV.

The rearrangement joins TRBV9 to TRBJ2-3; 12 bases match TRBD2. The V gene's germline CDR1 is SGDLS and CDR2 YYNGEE. With 6 bases clipped from V and 3 bases from J, the junction kept 2 bases outside the gene matches. The CDR3 runs 14 residues. CDR3 region: CASTTSGGTDTQYF. The CDR3 coding sequence is TGTGCCAGCACGACTAGCGGGGGAACAGATACGCAGTATTTT. Complete variable domain (other parts from reference TRBV9 and TRBJ2-3): DSGVTQTPKHLITATGQRVTLRCSPRSGDLSVYWYQQSLDQGLQFLIQYYNGEERAKGNILERFSAQQFPDLHSELNLSSLELGDSALYFCASTTSGGTDTQYFGPGTRLTVL.

The chain links TRBV7-9 to TRBJ2-7, with 7 nucleotides matching TRBD1. The CDR3 covers 13 residues. V lost 3 bases and J lost 7; bases outside the gene matches: 6. Germline loops: CDR1 SEHNR, CDR2 FQNEAQ (reference sequence). This CDR3 reads CASSFRTGKEQYF. The CDR3, as DNA: TGTGCCAGCAGCTTCCGGACAGGAAAGGAGCAGTACTTC.

The V call is TRBV7-6, the J call TRBJ2-5; TRBD2 matches 12 bases. From germline, CDR1 is SGHVS and CDR2 FNYEAQ. V lost 5 bases to trimming and J lost 3 bases; unmatched junction nucleotides: 4. This CDR3 has 15 residues. In DNA form, the CDR3 reads TGTGCCAGCAGCGGACTAGCGGGGATAAAAGAGACCCAGTACTTC. Protein sequence: CASSGLAGIKETQYF.

The genes are TRBV12-3 or TRBV12-4 and TRBJ1-1; 8 bases match TRBD1. The CDR3 spans 12 residues. V was clipped by 6 bases and J by 5 bases; unmatched bases: 2. DNA of the CDR3: TGTGCCAGCAGAACAGGGGGGACTGAAGCTTTCTTT. Translation: CASRTGGTEAFF.